The sequence of this T cell receptor (beta chain) was determined in a study of cytomegalovirus exposure and HLA in healthy donors. Regarding the study as a whole: According to an earlier analysis, most TCR beta V segments yielded productive rearrangements about 87% or about 30% of the time. The study listed 150 to 200 cytomegalovirus-associated TCR beta chains.

Researchers ran the PCR with 60 Vbeta and 13 Jbeta primers. Per the authors' pipeline: There were some 87 million unique TCR beta chains by a later count, and around 10 million of them were shared. Assay: immunoSEQ multiplex PCR; the TCRdb copy retains only in-frame clones and omits some. That table is the source of V, J and clone size, and D and trimming were worked out from the DNA. The sample shows some 95,000 clones, under 75% of them seen only once. Comment on this clone: Its cognate antigen is unknown.

CDR3 length: 16 residues. Germline CDR1 is SEHNR and CDR2 is FQNEAQ (reference sequence). The V segment lost 3 bases and the J segment 3 bases; nucleotides outside the gene matches: 10. Material: PBMCs. The rearrangement links TRBV7-9 to TRBJ2-7; 8 bases match TRBD1. The sequence was collected from a female donor in good health and CMV-seronegative. CDR3 in amino acids: CASSLSRTGMFYEQYF. CDR3 DNA: TGTGCCAGCAGCTTGTCGCGGACAGGGATGTTCTACGAGCAGTACTTC.